What follows are 18 T cell receptor beta chains derived from one specimen sequenced in a study of blood T cell repertoires in COVID-19. The table came from immunoSEQ multiplex PCR; TCRdb's copy has only in-frame clones and leaves some out. The sample shows about 88,000 clones, 75% to 90% of them seen only once. Sequencing used peripheral blood. These receptors were collected from a male donor with acute or convalescent COVID-19.

The chain combines TRBV5-1 with TRBJ2-3; perhaps TRBD2 as D (5 bases). Per germline, CDR1 SGHRS and CDR2 YFSETQ. This CDR3 is built from 14 residues. The V and J ends lost 4 bases and 0 bases respectively, with 9 bases between them. The DNA for the CDR3 is TGCGCCAGCAGCCCGACGGGGAGCACAGATACGCAGTATTTT. As protein: CASSPTGSTDTQYF. Combining the CDR3 with reference TRBV5-1 and TRBJ2-3 gives the whole variable domain KAGVTQTPRYLIKTRGQQVTLSCSPISGHRSVSWYQQTPGQGLQFLFEYFSETQRNKGNFPGRFSGRQFSNSRSEMNVSTLELGDSALYLCASSPTGSTDTQYFGPGTRLTVL.

The gene calls are TRBV3-1 (or the pseudogene TRBV3-2) and TRBJ2-6; D ambiguous. Germline V gene data show CDR1 as LGHDT and CDR2 as YNNKEL (reference sequence). Trimming cost V 4 bases and J 0 bases, with 4 bases left between them. This CDR3 is 14 amino acids long. CDR3 protein: CASSPLSGANVLTF. CDR3 nucleotides: TGTGCCAGCAGCCCCCTCTCTGGGGCCAACGTCCTGACTTTC.

The rearrangement links TRBV6-5 to TRBJ1-4, with a possible D match to TRBD1 (5 bases). CDR1 is MNHEY, CDR2 SVGAGI, per germline. This CDR3 has 13 amino acids. Deletions cut 6 bases from V and 6 bases from J, with 11 bases between. The CDR3 bases are TGTGCCAGCAGCAGGGTACAGGATGAAAAACTGTTTTTT. It yields the protein CASSRVQDEKLFF.

In its sample, this clone was seen a few times. The chain is built from TRBV5-6 and TRBJ1-1; D not resolved. The CDR3 has 14 amino acids. The V end was cut by 4 bases, the J end by 0 bases, with 10 bases between. Germline-derived CDR1 and CDR2 are SGHDT and YYEEEE. The chain's CDR3 is CASSRRLLNTEAFF. CDR3 nucleotide sequence: TGTGCCAGCAGCCGGCGGCTGTTGAACACTGAAGCTTTCTTT.

In DNA form, the CDR3 reads TGTGCCAGCACCGAGGAGCCTACGACGGGTAATGAGCAGTTCTTC. It specifies CASTEEPTTGNEQFF. This sequence joins TRBV6-6 and TRBJ2-1; D gene unclear. This CDR3 has 15 amino acids. From germline, CDR1 is MNHNY and CDR2 SVGAGI (reference sequence). V was shortened by 7 bases and J by 7 bases, with 20 bases between the two germline ends.

There are a few counts of this clone. Other nucleotide sequences from this sample produce the same CDR3. The chain has TRBV7-9 and TRBJ1-2, with D unclear. Germline V gives CDR1 SEHNR, CDR2 FQNEAQ (reference sequence). The CDR3 totals 13 residues. The V gene lost 1 base and the J gene lost 6 bases, with 9 bases spanning the gap. The CDR3 here is CASSLGRGDGYTF. DNA of the CDR3: TGTGCCAGCAGCTTAGGACGGGGAGATGGCTACACCTTC. Full variable domain (missing parts from reference TRBV7-9 and TRBJ1-2): DTGVSQNPRHKITKRGQNVTFRCDPISEHNRLYWYRQTLGQGPEFLTYFQNEAQLEKSRLLSDRFSAERPKGSFSTLEIQRTEQGDSAMYLCASSLGRGDGYTFGSGTRLTVV.

Turning to this clone: This specimen includes other DNA sequences encoding the same CDR3. This chain joins TRBV29-1 and TRBJ2-2; D is ambiguous. This CDR3 contains 13 residues. Germline CDR1 reads SQVTM; CDR2 reads ANQGSEA. V lost 1 base and J 0 bases, leaving 3 bases between the germline ends. This CDR3 reads CSVEGPNTGELFF. The CDR3 bases are TGCAGCGTTGAAGGGCCGAACACCGGGGAGCTGTTTTTT.

The chain uses TRBV27 and TRBJ2-1; the match to TRBD2 covers 8 bases. The CDR3 loop spans 15 amino acids. The germline CDR1 and CDR2 sequences are MNHEY and SMNVEV (reference sequence). With V trimmed by 5 bases and J by 4 bases, 7 bases remained unmatched. The CDR3 DNA reads as TGTGCCAGCAGTGGATCGGGGGGGAGGTACAATGAGCAGTTCTTC. Protein product: CASSGSGGRYNEQFF.

This clone was observed a few times. The genes are TRBV2 and TRBJ1-4, with D unclear. The CDR3 is 13 amino acids. V was clipped by 1 base and J by 8 bases, with 8 bases between them. In germline, CDR1 is SNHLY, CDR2 FYNNEI. CDR3 bases: TGTGCCAGCAGTGAAGGACTCAAGGAAAAACTGTTTTTT. Its translation is CASSEGLKEKLFF.

The rearrangement links TRBV6-6 to TRBJ2-3, with TRBD1 matching over 10 bases. CDR1 and CDR2 (germline): MNHNY, SVGAGI (reference sequence). Trimming took 5 bases from V and 5 from J; bases not matched to a gene: 7. The CDR3 spans 15 residues. The CDR3 loop is CASSNRQGAVDTQYF. CDR3 in DNA: TGTGCCAGCAGTAACAGACAGGGGGCTGTAGATACGCAGTATTTT.

CDR3 sequence reads: CAISESFLGQGVAGELFF. The CDR3 bases are TGTGCCATCAGTGAGTCATTCTTGGGACAGGGGGTCGCCGGGGAGCTGTTTTTT. The rearrangement joins TRBV10-3 to TRBJ2-2; 11 bases agree with TRBD1. Germline-derived CDR1 and CDR2 are ENHRY and SYGVKD. The CDR3 contains 18 residues. J gave up 6 bases and V 0 bases, and 9 bases lay outside the gene matches.

The V call is TRBV6-2 or TRBV6-3, the J call TRBJ1-1, with 7 positions matching TRBD1. The CDR3 is 14 amino acids. With 2 bases clipped from V and 5 bases from J, the junction kept 5 bases outside the gene matches. Looked up from germline, CDR1 is MNHEY and CDR2 is SVGEGT. The CDR3: CASSYVGTETEAFF. The CDR3 DNA is TGTGCCAGCAGTTACGTGGGGACAGAGACTGAAGCTTTCTTT.

This rearrangement joins TRBV18 to TRBJ2-2; unclear D gene. The germline V gene has CDR1 KGHSH and CDR2 LQKENI. The length of the CDR3 is 12 residues. Trimming removed 8 bases from V and 6 bases from J, with 10 bases in between. Here the CDR3 reads CASATPPGELFF. CDR3 DNA sequence: TGTGCCAGCGCCACTCCACCCGGGGAGCTGTTTTTT. Drawing the rest from reference TRBV18 and TRBJ2-2, the complete variable domain is NAGVMQNPRHLVRRRGQEARLRCSPMKGHSHVYWYRQLPEEGLKFMVYLQKENIIDESGMPKERFSAEFPKEGPSILRIQQVVRGDSAAYFCASATPPGELFFGEGSRLTVL.

The chain recombines TRBV5-4 with TRBJ1-5; TRBD1 might be the D (6 bases). The CDR3 is made up of 15 amino acids. Trimming removed 0 bases from V and 7 bases from J, with 14 bases in between. Germline lookup yields CDR1 SGHNT and CDR2 YYREEE (reference sequence). CDR3 residues: CASSLGAGAGQPQHF. The DNA for the CDR3 is TGTGCCAGCAGCTTGGGGGCGGGGGCAGGGCAGCCCCAGCATTTT.

This clone was seen a single time. This rearrangement joins TRBV6-5 to TRBJ1-2; 8 bases fit TRBD1. The J segment lost 5 bases and the V segment lost 5 bases, leaving 7 bases of the junction unmatched. The CDR3 spans 14 residues. Germline V gene lookup returns CDR1 MNHEY and CDR2 SVGAGI. CDR3 DNA: TGTGCCAGCAGTACCGCAGGGGGCGCGTATGGCTACACCTTC. Amino acid sequence: CASSTAGGAYGYTF.

The chain uses TRBV4-2 and TRBJ2-3, with D unresolved. The V and J ends lost 1 base and 2 bases respectively, with 10 bases between them. Looked up from germline, CDR1 is LGHNA and CDR2 is YNFKEQ. The CDR3 spans 15 residues. In nucleotides, the CDR3 is TGTGCCAGCAGCCAAGGACAACCTCTCACAGATACGCAGTATTTT. The encoded protein is CASSQGQPLTDTQYF.

The chain couples TRBV6-1 to TRBJ1-5, with 7 bases matching TRBD1. Germline loops: CDR1 MNHNS, CDR2 SASEGT. The CDR3 is 16 residues long. The junction had 5 bases not matched to a gene; V was cut back by 2 bases and J by 1 base. In nucleotides, the CDR3 is TGTGCCAGCAGTGAACAGGGGGTGAGGAGCAATCAGCCCCAGCATTTT. Protein: CASSEQGVRSNQPQHF.

The gene calls are TRBV19 and TRBJ2-5; D is undetermined. This CDR3 has 12 amino acids. In germline, CDR1 is LNHDA, CDR2 SQIVND (reference sequence). V lost 5 bases to trimming and J lost 2 bases, with 6 bases between them. CDR3 in amino acids: CASSLTQETQYF. CDR3 sequence (DNA): TGTGCCAGTAGTCTGACACAAGAGACCCAGTACTTC.